Listed below are T cell receptor beta chains from one sample, sequenced in a study of OX40 agonist ivuxolimab in advanced cancers. Using immunoSEQ multiplex PCR, the repertoire was profiled, and TCRdb retains in-frame clones only, with some absent. Among fewer than 85,000 clones listed, about 88% were seen once. Specimen: CD4+ or CD8+ T cells sorted from blood, collected in a trial of the OX40 agonist ivuxolimab. These receptors all stem from an adult with an advanced solid tumor such as melanoma, head and neck, liver or kidney cancer. CDR3s include the opening cysteine and the closing phenylalanine or tryptophan. The D gene is left open where the match is weak. Clone size is shown for a subset of rows, as once, few, many or a class of expanded clone.

V gene,clone size,J gene,D gene,CDR3 protein,CDR3 DNA
TRBV18,.,TRBJ2-4,.,CASSPPARGTQNIQYF,TGTGCCAGCTCACCACCGGCACGGGGAACCCAAAACATTCAGTACTTC
TRBV19,.,TRBJ1-1,TRBD1,CASSMRQGVGVNTEAFF,TGTGCCAGTAGTATGCGGCAGGGGGTCGGTGTGAACACTGAAGCTTTCTTT
TRBV2,.,TRBJ1-1,.,CASIPGARTTEAFF,TGTGCCAGCATACCGGGCGCCCGAACCACTGAAGCTTTCTTT
TRBV5-1,.,TRBJ1-2,.,CASSNYGSLNYGYTF,TGCGCCAGCTCCAACTATGGGAGCCTCAACTATGGCTACACCTTC
TRBV11-2,.,TRBJ1-5,TRBD1,CASSLGGQGAISNQPQHF,TGTGCCAGCAGCTTAGGGGGACAGGGGGCTATAAGCAATCAGCCCCAGCATTTT
TRBV6-5,.,TRBJ1-4,.,CASSRRTATNEKLFF,TGTGCCAGCAGTCGGCGGACGGCGACTAATGAAAAACTGTTTTTT
TRBV19,.,TRBJ2-7,.,CASSVNRDGSYEQYF,TGTGCCAGTAGTGTTAACCGGGACGGCTCCTACGAGCAGTACTTC
TRBV7-2,.,TRBJ2-1,TRBD2,CASSPGGQQFF,TGTGCCAGCAGCCCGGGGGGTCAGCAGTTCTTC
TRBV10-1,.,TRBJ1-4,.,CASSVDRGANEKLFF,TGCGCCAGCAGCGTTGACCGGGGGGCTAATGAAAAACTGTTTTTT
TRBV18,.,TRBJ1-1,.,CASSPAADSSGAFF,TGTGCCAGCTCACCAGCCGCTGACTCCTCGGGAGCTTTCTTT
TRBV7-6,.,TRBJ2-5,TRBD2,CASSPSLLAGVETQYF,TGTGCCAGCAGCCCCTCATTACTAGCGGGAGTGGAGACCCAGTACTTC
TRBV28,.,TRBJ2-3,TRBD1,CASSYTGQQDTQYF,TGTGCCAGCAGTTATACGGGACAGCAAGATACGCAGTATTTT
TRBV7-3,.,TRBJ2-6,.,CASRGPGANVLTF,TGTGCCAGCAGAGGGCCCGGGGCCAACGTCCTGACTTTC
TRBV7-9,.,TRBJ2-7,TRBD1,CASSRTGSYEQYF,TGTGCCAGCAGCAGGACAGGCTCCTACGAGCAGTACTTC
TRBV15,.,TRBJ2-7,TRBD1,CATSREGQGYEQYF,TGTGCCACCAGCAGAGAGGGACAGGGGTACGAGCAGTACTTC
TRBV19,.,TRBJ1-1,TRBD1,CASGGQMNTEAFF,TGTGCCAGTGGGGGACAGATGAACACTGAAGCTTTCTTT
TRBV9,.,TRBJ2-2,.,CASSAGTGELFF,TGTGCCAGCAGCGCGGGAACCGGGGAGCTGTTTTTT
TRBV5-1,.,TRBJ1-1,.,CASTPQVNTEAFF,TGCGCCAGCACCCCACAAGTGAACACTGAAGCTTTCTTT
TRBV28,.,TRBJ1-1,.,CASADDTEAFF,TGTGCCAGCGCTGATGACACTGAAGCTTTCTTT
TRBV5-6,.,TRBJ2-7,.,CASSWTAGKEQYF,TGTGCCAGCAGCTGGACAGCCGGTAAGGAGCAGTACTTC
TRBV5-6,.,TRBJ2-1,.,CASSFSRNRPRSDEQFF,TGTGCCAGCAGCTTCTCCAGGAACCGCCCCCGTAGCGATGAGCAGTTCTTC
TRBV6-6,.,TRBJ2-5,.,CASSRGRGAETQYF,TGTGCCAGCAGCAGGGGGAGGGGGGCAGAGACCCAGTACTTC
TRBV9,.,TRBJ2-5,TRBD2,CASSHRGLAGRNHHEYQETQYF,TGTGCCAGCAGCCACAGGGGACTAGCGGGGCGAAACCACCACGAATACCAAGAGACCCAGTACTTC
TRBV30,.,TRBJ1-1,.,CAWSLGHPGDTEAFF,TGTGCCTGGAGTCTCGGACATCCCGGAGACACTGAAGCTTTCTTT
TRBV5-6,.,TRBJ2-1,.,CASSLYNEQFF,TGTGCCAGCAGTCTTTACAATGAGCAGTTCTTC
TRBV5-1,.,TRBJ1-1,.,CASSLSLGQNTEAFF,TGCGCCAGCAGCTTGAGCTTAGGGCAGAACACTGAAGCTTTCTTT
TRBV4-1,.,TRBJ1-5,.,CASSQETQQQNQPQHF,TGCGCCAGCAGCCAAGAGACACAACAGCAGAATCAGCCCCAGCATTTT
TRBV11-1,.,TRBJ1-2,.,CASSPGERYGYTF,TGTGCCAGCAGCCCAGGGGAGCGGTATGGCTACACCTTC
TRBV6-1,.,TRBJ1-1,TRBD1,CASSKPGQGGTEAFF,TGTGCCAGCAGTAAACCGGGACAGGGGGGGACTGAAGCTTTCTTT
TRBV30,.,TRBJ2-3,TRBD2,CACTPGGGMRDTQYF,TGTGCCTGTACCCCCGGGGGGGGGATGAGAGATACGCAGTATTTT
TRBV19,.,TRBJ1-1,.,CASSVEGTEAFF,TGTGCCAGTAGTGTCGAGGGCACTGAAGCTTTCTTT
TRBV21-1,.,TRBJ2-7,.,CASSKGRQGAYEQYF,TGTGCCAGCAGCAAAGGAAGGCAGGGCGCCTACGAGCAGTACTTC
TRBV9,.,TRBJ2-6,.,CASSSGARVVGSGANVLTF,TGTGCCAGCAGCTCGGGAGCCAGGGTCGTTGGCTCTGGGGCCAACGTCCTGACTTTC
TRBV19,.,TRBJ1-5,TRBD1,CASSAQGANQPQHF,TGTGCCAGTAGTGCACAGGGGGCCAATCAGCCCCAGCATTTT
TRBV5-4,.,TRBJ2-5,.,CASSPGSGWSETQYF,TGTGCCAGCAGCCCAGGGAGCGGTTGGTCGGAGACCCAGTACTTC
TRBV5-1,.,TRBJ1-2,TRBD1,CASSTGQGVQGYTF,TGCGCCAGCAGCACTGGTCAGGGGGTACAAGGCTACACCTTC
TRBV2,.,TRBJ2-5,TRBD1,CASSVDRVETQYF,TGTGCCAGCAGTGTGGACAGGGTTGAGACCCAGTACTTC
TRBV28,.,TRBJ2-3,.,CASRGLNTDTQYF,TGTGCCAGCAGGGGACTGAACACAGATACGCAGTATTTT
TRBV10-3,.,TRBJ2-7,TRBD2,CAIRALAGGHEQYF,TGTGCCATCAGGGCACTAGCGGGAGGCCACGAGCAGTACTTC
TRBV10-3,.,TRBJ2-6,.,CAIRRGDGGANVLTF,TGTGCCATCAGGAGGGGCGACGGAGGGGCCAACGTCCTGACTTTC
TRBV5-1,.,TRBJ1-4,TRBD1,CASSSGGATNEKLFF,TGCGCCAGCAGCTCAGGGGGTGCAACTAATGAAAAACTGTTTTTT
TRBV19,.,TRBJ1-5,.,CATSTGMSQHF,TGTGCCACTTCTACAGGGATGTCCCAGCATTTT
TRBV4-1,.,TRBJ1-5,.,CASSQGGSNQPQHF,TGCGCCAGCAGCCAAGGTGGTAGCAATCAGCCCCAGCATTTT
TRBV7-3,.,TRBJ2-7,.,CASSLGRGESYEQYF,TGTGCCAGCAGCTTAGGCAGGGGGGAATCCTACGAGCAGTACTTC
TRBV9,.,TRBJ1-2,.,CASSVAREEGGYTF,TGTGCCAGCAGCGTTGCCCGGGAGGAGGGTGGCTACACCTTC
TRBV29-1,.,TRBJ1-1,TRBD1,CSVGQGLDTEAFF,TGCAGCGTCGGACAGGGTTTGGACACTGAAGCTTTCTTT
TRBV6-1,once,TRBJ1-5,TRBD1,CASSGQGEQRPQHF,TGTGCCAGCAGTGGGCAGGGGGAACAACGGCCCCAGCATTTT
TRBV4-1,.,TRBJ2-6,.,CASSPQVGGRSGANVLTF,TGCGCCAGCAGCCCCCAGGTAGGGGGGCGCTCTGGGGCCAACGTCCTGACTTTC